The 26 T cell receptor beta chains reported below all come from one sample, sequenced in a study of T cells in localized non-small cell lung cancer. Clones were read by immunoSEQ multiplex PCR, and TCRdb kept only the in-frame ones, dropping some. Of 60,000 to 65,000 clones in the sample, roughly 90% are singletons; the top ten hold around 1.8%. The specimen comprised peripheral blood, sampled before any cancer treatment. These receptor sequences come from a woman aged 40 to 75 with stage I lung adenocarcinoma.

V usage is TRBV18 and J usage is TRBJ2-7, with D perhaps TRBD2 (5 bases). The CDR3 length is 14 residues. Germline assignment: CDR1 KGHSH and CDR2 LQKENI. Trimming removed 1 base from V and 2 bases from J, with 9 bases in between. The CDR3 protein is CASSPRSDTYEQYF. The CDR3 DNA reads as TGTGCCAGCTCACCACGTAGCGATACCTACGAGCAGTACTTC.

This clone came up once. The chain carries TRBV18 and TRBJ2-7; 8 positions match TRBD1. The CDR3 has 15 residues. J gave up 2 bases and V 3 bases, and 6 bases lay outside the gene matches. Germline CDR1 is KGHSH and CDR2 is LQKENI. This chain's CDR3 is CASSPWDRSPYEQYF. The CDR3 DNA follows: TGTGCCAGCTCACCTTGGGACAGGAGTCCCTACGAGCAGTACTTC.

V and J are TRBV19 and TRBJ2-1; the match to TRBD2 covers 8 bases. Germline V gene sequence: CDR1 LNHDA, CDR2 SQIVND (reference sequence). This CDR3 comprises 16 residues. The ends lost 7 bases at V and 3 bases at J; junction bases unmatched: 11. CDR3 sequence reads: CASTSSGGDYYNEQFF. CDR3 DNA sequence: TGTGCCAGTACCTCATCGGGAGGGGACTACTACAATGAGCAGTTCTTC.

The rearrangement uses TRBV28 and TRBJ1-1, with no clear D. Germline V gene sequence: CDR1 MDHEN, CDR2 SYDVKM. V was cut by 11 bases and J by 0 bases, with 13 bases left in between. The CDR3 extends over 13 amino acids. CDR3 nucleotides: TGTGCCGGTAAGCCGGTAATGAACACTGAAGCTTTCTTT. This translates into CAGKPVMNTEAFF.

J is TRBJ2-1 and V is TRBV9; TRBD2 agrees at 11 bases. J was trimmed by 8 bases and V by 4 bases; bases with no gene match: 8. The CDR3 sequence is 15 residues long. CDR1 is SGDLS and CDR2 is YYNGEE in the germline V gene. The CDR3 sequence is CASSQTSGSNYEQFF. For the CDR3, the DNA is TGTGCCAGCAGCCAAACTAGCGGGAGTAACTATGAGCAGTTCTTC. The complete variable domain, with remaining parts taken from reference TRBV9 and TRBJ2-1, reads DSGVTQTPKHLITATGQRVTLRCSPRSGDLSVYWYQQSLDQGLQFLIQYYNGEERAKGNILERFSAQQFPDLHSELNLSSLELGDSALYFCASSQTSGSNYEQFFGPGTRLTVL.

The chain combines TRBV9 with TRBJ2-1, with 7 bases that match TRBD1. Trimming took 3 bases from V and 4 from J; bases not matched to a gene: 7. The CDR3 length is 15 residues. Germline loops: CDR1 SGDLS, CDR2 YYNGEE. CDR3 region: CASSAFGTDYNEQFF. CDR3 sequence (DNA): TGTGCCAGCAGCGCCTTCGGGACAGATTACAATGAGCAGTTCTTC.

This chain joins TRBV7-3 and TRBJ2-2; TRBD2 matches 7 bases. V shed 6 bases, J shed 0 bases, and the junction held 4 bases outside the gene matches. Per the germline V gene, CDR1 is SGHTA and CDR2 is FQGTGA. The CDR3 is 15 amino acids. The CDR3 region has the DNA TGTGCCAGCAGAATGGGAGGGGCGAACACCGGGGAGCTGTTTTTT. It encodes CASRMGGANTGELFF.

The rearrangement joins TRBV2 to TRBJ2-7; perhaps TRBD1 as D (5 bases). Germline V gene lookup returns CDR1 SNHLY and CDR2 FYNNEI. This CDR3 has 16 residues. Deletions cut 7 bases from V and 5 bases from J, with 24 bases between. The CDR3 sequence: CASNPYAGQGGNEQYF. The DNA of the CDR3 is TGTGCCAGCAACCCCTATGCAGGGCAGGGTGGAAACGAGCAGTACTTC.

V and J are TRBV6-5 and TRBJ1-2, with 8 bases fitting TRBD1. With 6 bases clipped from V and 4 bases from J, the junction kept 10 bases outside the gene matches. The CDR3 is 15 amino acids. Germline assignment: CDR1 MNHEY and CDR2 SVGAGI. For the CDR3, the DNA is TGTGCCAGCAGCTCGGACAGGGATCGTGTCTATGGCTACACCTTC. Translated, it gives CASSSDRDRVYGYTF.

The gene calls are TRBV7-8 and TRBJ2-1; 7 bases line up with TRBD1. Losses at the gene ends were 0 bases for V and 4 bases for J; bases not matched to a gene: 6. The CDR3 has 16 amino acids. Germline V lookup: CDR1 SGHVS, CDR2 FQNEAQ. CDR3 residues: CASSLAEDRRYNEQFF. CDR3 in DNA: TGTGCCAGCAGCTTAGCTGAGGACAGGAGATACAATGAGCAGTTCTTC.

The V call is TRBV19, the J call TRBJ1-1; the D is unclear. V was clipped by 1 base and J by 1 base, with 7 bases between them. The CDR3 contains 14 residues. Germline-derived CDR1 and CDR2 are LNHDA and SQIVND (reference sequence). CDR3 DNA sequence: TGTGCCAGTAGTATAGGGCCCAGGAACACTGAAGCTTTCTTT. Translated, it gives CASSIGPRNTEAFF. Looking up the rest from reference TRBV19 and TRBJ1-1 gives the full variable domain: DGGITQSPKYLFRKEGQNVTLSCEQNLNHDAMYWYRQDPGQGLRLIYYSQIVNDFQKGDIAEGYSVSREKKESFPLTVTSAQKNPTAFYLCASSIGPRNTEAFFGQGTRLTVV.

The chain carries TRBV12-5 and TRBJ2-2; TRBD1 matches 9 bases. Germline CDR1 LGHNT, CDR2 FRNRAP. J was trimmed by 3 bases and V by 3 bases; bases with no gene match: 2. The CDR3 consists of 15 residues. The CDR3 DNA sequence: TGTGCTAGTGGTTTCCGGACAGGGGACACCGGGGAGCTGTTTTTT. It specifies CASGFRTGDTGELFF. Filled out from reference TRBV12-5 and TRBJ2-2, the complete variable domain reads DARVTQTPRHKVTEMGQEVTMRCQPILGHNTVFWYRQTMMQGLELLAYFRNRAPLDDSGMPKDRFSAEMPDATLATLKIQPSEPRDSAVYFCASGFRTGDTGELFFGEGSRLTVL.

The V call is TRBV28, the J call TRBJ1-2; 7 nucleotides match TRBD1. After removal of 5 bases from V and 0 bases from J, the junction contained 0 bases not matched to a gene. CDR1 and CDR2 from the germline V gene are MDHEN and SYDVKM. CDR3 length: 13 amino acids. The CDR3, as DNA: TGTGCCAGCAGTGGGACAGCTAACTATGGCTACACCTTC. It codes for CASSGTANYGYTF.

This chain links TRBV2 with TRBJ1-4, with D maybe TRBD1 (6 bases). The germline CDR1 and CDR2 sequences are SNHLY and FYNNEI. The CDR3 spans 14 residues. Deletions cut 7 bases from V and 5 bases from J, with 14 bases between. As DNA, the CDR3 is TGTGCCAGCACATTGAGGACAGACAATGAAAAACTGTTTTTT. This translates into CASTLRTDNEKLFF.

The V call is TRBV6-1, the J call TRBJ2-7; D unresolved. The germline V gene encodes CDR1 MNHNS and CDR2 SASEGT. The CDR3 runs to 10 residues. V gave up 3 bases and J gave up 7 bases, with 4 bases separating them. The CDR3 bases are TGTGCCAGCAGTGACGGGGAGCAGTACTTC. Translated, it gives CASSDGEQYF.

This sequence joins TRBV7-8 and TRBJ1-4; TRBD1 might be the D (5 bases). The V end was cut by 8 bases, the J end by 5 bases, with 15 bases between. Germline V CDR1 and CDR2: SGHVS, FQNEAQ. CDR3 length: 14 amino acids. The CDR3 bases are TGTGCCAGCTCAGTATCAGGGATAAATGAAAAACTGTTTTTT. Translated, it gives CASSVSGINEKLFF.

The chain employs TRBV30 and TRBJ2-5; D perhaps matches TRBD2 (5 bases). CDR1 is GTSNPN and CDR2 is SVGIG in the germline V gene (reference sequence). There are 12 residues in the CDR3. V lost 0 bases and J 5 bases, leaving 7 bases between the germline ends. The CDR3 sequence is CAWSVPSETQYF. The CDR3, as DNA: TGTGCCTGGAGTGTACCTAGCGAGACCCAGTACTTC.

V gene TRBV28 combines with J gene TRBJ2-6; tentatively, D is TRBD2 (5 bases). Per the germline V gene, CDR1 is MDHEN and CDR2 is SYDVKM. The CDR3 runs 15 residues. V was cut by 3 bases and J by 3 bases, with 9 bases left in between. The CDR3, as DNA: TGTGCCAGCAGTTTCGAGGGTCTTGGGGCCAACGTCCTGACTTTC. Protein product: CASSFEGLGANVLTF.

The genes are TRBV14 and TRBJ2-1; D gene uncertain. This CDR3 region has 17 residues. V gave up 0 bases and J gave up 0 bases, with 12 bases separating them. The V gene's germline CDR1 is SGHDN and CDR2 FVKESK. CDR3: CASSQDPSHTSYNEQFF. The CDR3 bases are TGTGCCAGCAGCCAAGATCCCTCCCATACCTCCTACAATGAGCAGTTCTTC. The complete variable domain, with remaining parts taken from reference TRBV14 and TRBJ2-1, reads EAGVTQFPSHSVIEKGQTVTLRCDPISGHDNLYWYRRVMGKEIKFLLHFVKESKQDESGMPNNRFLAERTGGTYSTLKVQPAELEDSGVYFCASSQDPSHTSYNEQFFGPGTRLTVL.

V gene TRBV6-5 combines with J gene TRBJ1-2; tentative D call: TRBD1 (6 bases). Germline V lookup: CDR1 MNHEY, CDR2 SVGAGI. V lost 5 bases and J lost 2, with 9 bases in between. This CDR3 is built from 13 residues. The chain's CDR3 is CASSPTGNYGYTF. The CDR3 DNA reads TGTGCCAGCAGTCCCACAGGGAACTATGGCTACACCTTC.

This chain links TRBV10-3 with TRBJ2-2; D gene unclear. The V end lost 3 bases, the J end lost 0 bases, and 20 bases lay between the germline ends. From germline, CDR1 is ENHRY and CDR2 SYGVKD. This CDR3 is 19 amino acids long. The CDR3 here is CAISDRKTLVASNTGELFF. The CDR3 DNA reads TGTGCCATCAGTGATCGGAAAACGTTAGTAGCCTCGAACACCGGGGAGCTGTTTTTT.

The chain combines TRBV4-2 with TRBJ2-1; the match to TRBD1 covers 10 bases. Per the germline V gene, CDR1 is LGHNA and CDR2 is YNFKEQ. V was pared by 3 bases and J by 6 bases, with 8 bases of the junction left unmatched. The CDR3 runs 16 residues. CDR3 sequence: CASSQPIDRGLNEQFF. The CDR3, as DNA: TGTGCCAGCAGCCAGCCGATCGACAGGGGGCTCAATGAGCAGTTCTTC.

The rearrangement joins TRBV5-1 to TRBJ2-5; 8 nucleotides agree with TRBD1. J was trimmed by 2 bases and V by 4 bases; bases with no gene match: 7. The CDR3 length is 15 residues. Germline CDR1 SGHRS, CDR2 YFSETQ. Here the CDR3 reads CASSQGARGQETQYF. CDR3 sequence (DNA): TGCGCCAGCAGCCAGGGGGCGAGGGGGCAAGAGACCCAGTACTTC.

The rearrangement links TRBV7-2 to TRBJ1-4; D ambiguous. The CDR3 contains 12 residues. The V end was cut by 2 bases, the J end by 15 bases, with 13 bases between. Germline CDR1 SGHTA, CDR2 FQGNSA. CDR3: CASSLSLTTLFF. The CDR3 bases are TGTGCCAGCAGCTTAAGTTTGACGACCTTGTTTTTT.

The CDR3 loop reads CASSYSPYEQYF. CDR3 in DNA: TGTGCCAGCAGTTACTCGCCGTACGAGCAGTACTTC. The chain joins TRBV6-6 to TRBJ2-7; unclear D gene. The length of the CDR3 is 12 residues. Germline CDR1 reads MNHNY; CDR2 reads SVGAGI (reference sequence). V shed 0 bases and J shed 4 bases, with 4 bases lying between them.

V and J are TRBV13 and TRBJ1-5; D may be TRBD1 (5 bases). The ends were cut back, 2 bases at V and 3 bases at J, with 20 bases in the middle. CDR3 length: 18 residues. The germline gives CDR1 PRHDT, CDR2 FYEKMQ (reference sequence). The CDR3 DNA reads TGTGCCAGCAGCTTACAGGCGGGCAGGGTCTTGGCCAATCAGCCCCAGCATTTT. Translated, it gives CASSLQAGRVLANQPQHF. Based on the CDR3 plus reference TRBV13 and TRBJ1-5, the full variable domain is AAGVIQSPRHLIKEKRETATLKCYPIPRHDTVYWYQQGPGQDPQFLISFYEKMQSDKGSIPDRFSAQQFSDYHSELNMSSLELGDSALYFCASSLQAGRVLANQPQHFGDGTRLSIL.